The rows below give T cell receptor beta chains drawn from one sample of a study of CD8+ T cells in alopecia areata. Libraries were prepared by immunoSEQ multiplex PCR; TCRdb keeps only in-frame clonotypes and omits some of them. The sample has 150,000 to 200,000 clones, less than 70% seen once; the top ten hold 13% to 15%. Specimen: CD4+ T cells sorted from blood, collected at week 24, from a patient treated with tofacitinib. The receptors were gathered from a human donor with alopecia areata. CDR3s leave out the opening cysteine and the closing phenylalanine or tryptophan. D genes are given only for firm matches.

length	V	D	J	CDR3
13	TRBV4-1	NA	TRBJ1-3	ASSQGRESGNTIY
12	TRBV18	TRBD1	TRBJ1-4	ASSQDRINEKLF
12	TRBV25-1	NA	TRBJ1-2	ASSDSGAVPGYT
13	TRBV6-5	NA	TRBJ2-7	ASSYQTGSSYEQY
11	TRBV6-5	TRBD2	TRBJ2-5	ASSPGLEGTQY
10	TRBV2	NA	TRBJ2-5	ASSTSWETQY
11	TRBV27	NA	NA	ASSFAVTYEQY
14	TRBV19	NA	TRBJ1-1	ASSLVASTVNTEAF
10	TRBV6-5	NA	TRBJ2-7	ASSTGLYEQY
12	TRBV25-1	TRBD2	TRBJ2-7	ASSKLAGEREQY
12	TRBV6-1	NA	TRBJ1-1	ASNERGGWTEAF
10	TRBV29-1	TRBD1	TRBJ2-7	SVPGQGYEQY
11	TRBV7-9	NA	TRBJ1-1	ASQQTANTEAF
11	TRBV6-5	NA	TRBJ1-5	ASSHNSNQPQH
12	TRBV6-5	NA	TRBJ1-2	ASSTLQGNYGYT
13	TRBV7-2	TRBD1	TRBJ2-7	ASSSDRVKYYEQY
11	TRBV11-2	NA	TRBJ2-5	ASSRAVQEAQY
14	TRBV7-2	TRBD2	TRBJ2-2	ASSLASGGVTGELF
10	TRBV29-1	NA	TRBJ2-7	SVQQSSYEQY
10	TRBV29-1	NA	TRBJ1-1	SVGGLNTEAF
12	TRBV7-9	NA	TRBJ1-2	ASSYGPDSDGYT
13	TRBV4-1	TRBD1	TRBJ2-3	ASSAPGQGTDTQY
11	TRBV29-1	NA	TRBJ1-1	SVHRLMNTEAF
14	TRBV15	TRBD1	TRBJ2-1	ATSRRGTGANNEQF
10	TRBV30	NA	TRBJ1-2	AWSGQGYGYT
9	TRBV30	NA	TRBJ1-4	ARTANEKLF
13	TRBV9	TRBD1	TRBJ1-2	ASSVAGTGSYGYT
12	TRBV5-1	NA	TRBJ1-5	ASSPSGPDQPQH
13	TRBV27	NA	TRBJ1-5	ASSYEGLGNQPQH
10	TRBV6-5	NA	TRBJ2-2	ATSLWTGELF
11	TRBV29-1	NA	TRBJ2-2	SVGGRRTGELF